The entry below describes one T cell receptor beta chain. Its antigen is still unknown. The data are from a study of T cell repertoires in cytomegalovirus infection. In the study overall: Selection of CMV epitopes for the study included recently identified HLA-C-restricted and well-studied HLA-B-restricted ones. CMV infection plus the matching HLA type was flagged by public TCR beta signatures.

Study-wide results and limits: Within the response measured ex vivo, HLA-C-restricted CMV-specific TCR beta clonotypes were dominant. Frequencies of public TCR beta families were cumulated, and this identified carriers of CMV plus the relevant HLA.

Via MiXCR, TCRdb re-called the reads, giving one row per CDR3 protein. The table shows 80,000 or so distinct CDR3 sequences, with 20% to 30% occurring only once. After removal of 8 bases from V and 2 bases from J, the junction contained 14 bases not matched to a gene. In germline, CDR1 is SNHLY, CDR2 FYNNEI. This CDR3 contains 16 residues. The clonotype comes from a human donor in good health (CMV status not recorded). Some clones in this sample may be carry-over from other donors' samples. The chain joins TRBV2 to TRBJ2-7; 8 positions match TRBD1. The sequences come from CD8+ T cells from cultured PBMCs, collected from culture after CMV antigen stimulation. CDR3 sequence (DNA): TGTGCCAGCTACGATAGACCGGGACAGGTAACCTACGAGCAGTACTTC. This sequence encodes CASYDRPGQVTYEQYF.